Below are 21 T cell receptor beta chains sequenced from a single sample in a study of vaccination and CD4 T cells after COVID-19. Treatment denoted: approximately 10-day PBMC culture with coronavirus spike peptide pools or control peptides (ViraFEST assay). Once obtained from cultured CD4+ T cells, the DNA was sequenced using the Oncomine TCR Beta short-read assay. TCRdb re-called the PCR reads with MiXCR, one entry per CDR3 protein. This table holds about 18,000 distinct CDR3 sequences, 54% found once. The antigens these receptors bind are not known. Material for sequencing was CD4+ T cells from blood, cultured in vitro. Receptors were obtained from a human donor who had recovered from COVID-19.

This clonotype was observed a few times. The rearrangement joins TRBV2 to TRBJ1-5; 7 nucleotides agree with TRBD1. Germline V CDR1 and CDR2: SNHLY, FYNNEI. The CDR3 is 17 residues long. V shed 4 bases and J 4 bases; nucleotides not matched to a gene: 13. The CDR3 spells CASSGNRGATRNQPQHF. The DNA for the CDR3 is TGTGCCAGCAGTGGCAACAGGGGCGCAACCCGAAATCAGCCCCAGCATTTT.

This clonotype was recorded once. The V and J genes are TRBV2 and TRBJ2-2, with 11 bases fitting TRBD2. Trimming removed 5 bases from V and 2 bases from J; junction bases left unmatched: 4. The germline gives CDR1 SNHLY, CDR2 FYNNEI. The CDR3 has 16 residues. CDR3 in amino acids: CASSISGGANTGELFF. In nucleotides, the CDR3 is TGTGCCAGCAGTATTAGCGGGGGGGCCAACACCGGGGAGCTGTTTTTT.

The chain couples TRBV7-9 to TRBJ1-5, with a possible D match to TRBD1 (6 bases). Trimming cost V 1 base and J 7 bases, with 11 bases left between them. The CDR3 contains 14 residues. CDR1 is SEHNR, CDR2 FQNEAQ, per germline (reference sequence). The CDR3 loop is CASSLEAGDQPQHF. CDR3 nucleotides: TGTGCCAGCAGCTTAGAGGCAGGGGACCAGCCCCAGCATTTT. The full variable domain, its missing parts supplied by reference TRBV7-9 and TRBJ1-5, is DTGVSQNPRHKITKRGQNVTFRCDPISEHNRLYWYRQTLGQGPEFLTYFQNEAQLEKSRLLSDRFSAERPKGSFSTLEIQRTEQGDSAMYLCASSLEAGDQPQHFGDGTRLSIL.

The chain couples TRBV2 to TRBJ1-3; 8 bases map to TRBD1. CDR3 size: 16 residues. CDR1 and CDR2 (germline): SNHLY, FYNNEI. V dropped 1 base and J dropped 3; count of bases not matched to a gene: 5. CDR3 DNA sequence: TGTGCCAGCAGTGAAGGGACAGGGAAGAATGGAAACACCATATATTTT. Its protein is CASSEGTGKNGNTIYF.

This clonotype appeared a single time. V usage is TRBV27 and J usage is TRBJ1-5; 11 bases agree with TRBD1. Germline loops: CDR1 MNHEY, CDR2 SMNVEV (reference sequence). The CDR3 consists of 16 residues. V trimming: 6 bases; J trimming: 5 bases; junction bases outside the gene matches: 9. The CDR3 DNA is TGTGCCAGCAGCTTAGGGGACAGGGGGTCCGATCAGCCCCAGCATTTT. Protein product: CASSLGDRGSDQPQHF.

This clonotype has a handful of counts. CDR3 amino acids: CASSLGGTSLETQYF. CDR3 sequence (DNA): TGCGCCAGCAGCTTGGGGGGGACGTCTCTAGAGACCCAGTACTTC. The genes are TRBV5-1 and TRBJ2-5; possibly TRBD1 or TRBD2 for D (5 bases each). With 0 bases removed from V and 4 bases from J, the gap between germline ends came to 13 bases. The CDR3 runs 15 residues. From germline, CDR1 is SGHRS and CDR2 YFSETQ. Complete variable domain (other parts from reference TRBV5-1 and TRBJ2-5): KAGVTQTPRYLIKTRGQQVTLSCSPISGHRSVSWYQQTPGQGLQFLFEYFSETQRNKGNFPGRFSGRQFSNSRSEMNVSTLELGDSALYLCASSLGGTSLETQYFGPGTRLLVL.

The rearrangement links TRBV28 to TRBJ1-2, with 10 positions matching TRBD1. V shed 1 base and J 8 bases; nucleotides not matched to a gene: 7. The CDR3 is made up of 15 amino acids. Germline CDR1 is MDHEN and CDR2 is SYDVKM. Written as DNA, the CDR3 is TGTGCCAGCAGTTTATTTGACAGGGGGCCACTAGGCTACACCTTC. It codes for CASSLFDRGPLGYTF.

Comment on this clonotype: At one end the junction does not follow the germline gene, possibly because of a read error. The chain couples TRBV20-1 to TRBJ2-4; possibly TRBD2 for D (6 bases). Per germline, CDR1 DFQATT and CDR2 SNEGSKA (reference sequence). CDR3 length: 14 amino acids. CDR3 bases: TGCAGTGCTATGGAGGGCACAGCCAAAAACACTCAGTACTTC. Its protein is CSAMEGTAKNTQYF.

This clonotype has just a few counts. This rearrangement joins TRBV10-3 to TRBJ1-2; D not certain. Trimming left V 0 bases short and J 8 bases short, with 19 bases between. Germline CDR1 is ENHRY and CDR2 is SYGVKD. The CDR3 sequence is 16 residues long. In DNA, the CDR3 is TGTGCCATCAGTGAGTCCACCTTGGCCCTCTTTCGGGGCTACACCTTC. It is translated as CAISESTLALFRGYTF.

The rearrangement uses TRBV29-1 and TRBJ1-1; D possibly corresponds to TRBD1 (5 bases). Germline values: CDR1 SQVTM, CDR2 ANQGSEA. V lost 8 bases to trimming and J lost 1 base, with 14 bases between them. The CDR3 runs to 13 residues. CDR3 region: CSILKRGNTEAFF. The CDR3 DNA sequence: TGCAGCATTCTGAAAAGGGGGAACACTGAAGCTTTCTTT. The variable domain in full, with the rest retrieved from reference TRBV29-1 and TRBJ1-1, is SAVISQKPSRDICQRGTSLTIQCQVDSQVTMMFWYRQQPGQSLTLIATANQGSEATYESGFVIDKFPISRPNLTFSTLTVSNMSPEDSSIYLCSILKRGNTEAFFGQGTRLTVV.

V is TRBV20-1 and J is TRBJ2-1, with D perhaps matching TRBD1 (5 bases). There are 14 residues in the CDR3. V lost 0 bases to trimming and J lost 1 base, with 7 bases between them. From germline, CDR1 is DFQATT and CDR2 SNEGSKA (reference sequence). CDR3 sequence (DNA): TGCAGTGCTAGAGAGGGGCAATCCTACAATGAGCAGTTCTTC. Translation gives CSAREGQSYNEQFF.

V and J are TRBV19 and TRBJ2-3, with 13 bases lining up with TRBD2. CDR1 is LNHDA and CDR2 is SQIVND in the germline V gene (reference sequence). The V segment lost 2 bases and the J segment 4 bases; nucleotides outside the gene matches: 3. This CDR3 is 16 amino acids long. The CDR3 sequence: CASSIWTSGGADTQYF. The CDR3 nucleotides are TGTGCCAGTAGTATATGGACTAGCGGGGGCGCAGATACGCAGTATTTT.

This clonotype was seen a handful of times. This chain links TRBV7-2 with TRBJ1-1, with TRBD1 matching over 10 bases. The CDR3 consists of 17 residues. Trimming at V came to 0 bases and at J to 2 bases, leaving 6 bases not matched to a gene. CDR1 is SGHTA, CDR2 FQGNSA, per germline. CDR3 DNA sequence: TGTGCCAGCAGCTTAGCTACCGGGACAGGGGCTAACACTGAAGCTTTCTTT. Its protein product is CASSLATGTGANTEAFF.

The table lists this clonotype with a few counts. The CDR3 bases are TGTGCCAGCTCTCCCGGGACAGGGTCTAATGAGCAGTTCTTC. Translation gives CASSPGTGSNEQFF. The rearrangement joins TRBV18 to TRBJ2-1; TRBD1 aligns across 9 bases. The V gene's germline CDR1 is KGHSH and CDR2 LQKENI. The CDR3 length is 14 residues. V was pared by 6 bases and J by 7 bases, with 7 bases of the junction left unmatched.

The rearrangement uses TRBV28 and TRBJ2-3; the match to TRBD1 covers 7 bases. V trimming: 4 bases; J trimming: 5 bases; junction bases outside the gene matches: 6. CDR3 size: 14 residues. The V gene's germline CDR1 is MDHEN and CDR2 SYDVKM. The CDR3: CASSSEGAVDTQYF. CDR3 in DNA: TGTGCCAGCAGTTCCGAGGGGGCGGTAGATACGCAGTATTTT.

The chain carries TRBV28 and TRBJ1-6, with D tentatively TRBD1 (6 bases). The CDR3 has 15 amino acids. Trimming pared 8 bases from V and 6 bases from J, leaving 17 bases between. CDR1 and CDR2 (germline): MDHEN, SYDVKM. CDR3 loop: CASARRGGSNSPLHF. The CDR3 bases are TGTGCCAGCGCCCGAAGGGGGGGAAGTAATTCACCCCTCCACTTT.

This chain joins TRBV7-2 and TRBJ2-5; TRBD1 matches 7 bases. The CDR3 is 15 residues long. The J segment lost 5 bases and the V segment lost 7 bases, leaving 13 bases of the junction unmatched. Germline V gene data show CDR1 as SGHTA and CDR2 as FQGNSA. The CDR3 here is CASTLAPGQPETQYF. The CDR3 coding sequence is TGTGCCAGCACCCTAGCACCGGGACAGCCGGAGACCCAGTACTTC.

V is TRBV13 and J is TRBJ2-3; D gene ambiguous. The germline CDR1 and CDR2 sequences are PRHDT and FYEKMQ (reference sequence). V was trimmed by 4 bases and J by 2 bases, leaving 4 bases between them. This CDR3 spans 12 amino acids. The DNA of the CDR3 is TGTGCCAGCAGCTGGGTCACAGATACGCAGTATTTT. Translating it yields CASSWVTDTQYF.

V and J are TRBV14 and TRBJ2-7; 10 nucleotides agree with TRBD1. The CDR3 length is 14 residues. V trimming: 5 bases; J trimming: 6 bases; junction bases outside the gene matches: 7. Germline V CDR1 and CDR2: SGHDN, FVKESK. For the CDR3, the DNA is TGTGCCAGCAGCTGGACAGGGGGAGGGGGCGAGCAGTACTTC. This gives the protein CASSWTGGGGEQYF.

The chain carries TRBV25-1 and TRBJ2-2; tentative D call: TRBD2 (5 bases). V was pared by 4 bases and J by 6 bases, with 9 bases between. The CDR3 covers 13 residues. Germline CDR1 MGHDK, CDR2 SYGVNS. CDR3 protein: CASSGTRSGELFF. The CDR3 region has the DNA TGTGCCAGCAGTGGAACTAGATCCGGGGAGCTGTTTTTT.

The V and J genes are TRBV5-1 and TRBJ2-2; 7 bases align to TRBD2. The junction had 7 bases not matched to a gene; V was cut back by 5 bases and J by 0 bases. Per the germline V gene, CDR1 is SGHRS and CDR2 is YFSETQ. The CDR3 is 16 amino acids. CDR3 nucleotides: TGCGCCAGCAGTGGGGCTAGCGGAGCGAACACCGGGGAGCTGTTTTTT. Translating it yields CASSGASGANTGELFF.